Below, 9 T cell receptor beta chains from the same sample are listed, as sequenced in a study of early T cells in non-severe SARS-CoV-2 infection. TCRdb itself ran the 5' RACE reads through MiXCR, one entry per CDR3 protein. Among 100,000 or so distinct CDR3 sequences listed, around 13% were seen once. Specimen: whole blood. These receptors all come from an adult who was a healthcare worker with PCR-confirmed SARS-CoV-2 infection or an uninfected control (not recorded which).

This chain connects TRBV20-1 to TRBJ2-1; 10 positions match TRBD2. This CDR3 is built from 17 residues. Germline values: CDR1 DFQATT, CDR2 SNEGSKA (reference sequence). Trimming removed 0 bases from V and 4 bases from J; junction bases left unmatched: 9. The CDR3 DNA sequence: TGCAGTGCTAGAGACCTTTTAGCGGGAGGTGTGTACAATGAGCAGTTCTTC. Its translation is CSARDLLAGGVYNEQFF.

The V call is TRBV6-2 or TRBV6-3, the J call TRBJ2-5; no definite D call. V lost 2 bases and J lost 7, with 11 bases in between. This CDR3 is built from 13 residues. Germline V gene sequence: CDR1 MNHEY, CDR2 SVGEGT. CDR3 protein: CASSYTSVGTQYF. CDR3 sequence (DNA): TGTGCCAGCAGTTACACTTCCGTTGGGACCCAGTACTTC.

This clonotype was seen more than once but under ten times. V and J are TRBV9 and TRBJ1-1, with TRBD1 matching 8 bases. V shed 4 bases and J 4 bases; nucleotides not matched to a gene: 6. CDR1 is SGDLS, CDR2 YYNGEE, per germline. This CDR3 is built from 14 residues. The CDR3 is CASSSDRGITEAFF. The CDR3 DNA reads as TGTGCCAGCAGCAGCGACAGGGGAATCACTGAAGCTTTCTTT.

Turning to this clonotype: Given a much more abundant clone one base away, this may be a read error. The V gene is TRBV30, the J gene TRBJ2-1; D gene uncertain. Germline assignment: CDR1 GTSNPN and CDR2 SVGIG (reference sequence). Trimming took off 3 bases at V and 4 bases at J, with 10 bases between the two ends. The CDR3 is 13 residues long. The CDR3 region has the DNA TGTGCCTGGAGGGAGACCCTTTACAATGAGCAGTTCTTC. This sequence encodes CAWRETLYNEQFF.

This clonotype was recorded at least ten times. V is TRBV5-1 and J is TRBJ2-1; TRBD1 might be the D (6 bases). Trimming pared 5 bases from V and 8 bases from J, leaving 20 bases between. Germline CDR1 reads SGHRS; CDR2 reads YFSETQ. CDR3 length equals 15 residues. Here the CDR3 reads CASRTQGLEEDEQFF. The CDR3 nucleotides are TGCGCCAGCAGAACCCAGGGGTTGGAAGAAGATGAGCAGTTCTTC. Full variable domain (remainder filled in from reference TRBV5-1 and TRBJ2-1): KAGVTQTPRYLIKTRGQQVTLSCSPISGHRSVSWYQQTPGQGLQFLFEYFSETQRNKGNFPGRFSGRQFSNSRSEMNVSTLELGDSALYLCASRTQGLEEDEQFFGPGTRLTVL.

This clonotype was recorded at least ten times. V and J are TRBV28 and TRBJ2-1; D is unresolved. V lost 3 bases, J lost 3 bases, and 15 bases lay in between. This CDR3 spans 16 amino acids. Germline CDR1 reads MDHEN; CDR2 reads SYDVKM. The CDR3 reads CASSFSPGQLYNEQFF. The CDR3 DNA reads as TGTGCCAGCAGTTTCAGCCCCGGGCAGCTCTACAATGAGCAGTTCTTC.

This clonotype came up a few times. The chain links TRBV5-3 to TRBJ1-1; D gene ambiguous. TRBV5-3 is annotated as an ORF whose role is uncertain. V was clipped by 7 bases and J by 3 bases, with 16 bases between them. This CDR3 contains 14 residues. In DNA, the CDR3 is TGTGCCAGAGGGCCCTTGGGAGGGCACACTGAAGCTTTCTTT. Translating it yields CARGPLGGHTEAFF.

This clonotype appeared many times. The chain joins TRBV12-3 or TRBV12-4 to TRBJ1-2; a weak D match, TRBD1 (5 bases). This CDR3 is built from 13 residues. The V end was cut by 6 bases, the J end by 4 bases, with 12 bases between. CDR3 nucleotides: TGTGCCAGCAGCGCGGGGGTCCTCTATGGCTACACCTTC. This gives the protein CASSAGVLYGYTF.

This clonotype was seen many times. This chain uses TRBV28 with TRBJ1-1; 8 nucleotides align to TRBD1. This CDR3 has 12 amino acids. CDR1 and CDR2 from the germline V gene are MDHEN and SYDVKM. The CDR3 loop reads CGTGILNTEAFF. The CDR3 DNA sequence: TGTGGGACAGGGATATTAAACACTGAAGCTTTCTTT.